This T cell receptor beta chain was identified during a study of OX40 agonist ivuxolimab in advanced cancers. As for the study in general: In three patients, partial responses were observed, one with hepatocellular carcinoma and two with cutaneous melanoma. General observations from the study: The study did not work out the antigen specificity of the expanded peripheral T cells. Certain nonresponders additionally had low normalized T-cell clonal expansion.

V trimming: 3 bases; J trimming: 6 bases; junction bases outside the gene matches: 6. The CDR3 loop spans 14 amino acids. Germline V gene lookup returns CDR1 SGHVS and CDR2 FQNEAQ. The assay was immunoSEQ multiplex PCR, and TCRdb's table has in-frame clones only and misses some. Of 100,000 or so clones in the sample, less than 90% were seen once. To note about this clone: Antigen: not known.

It was autoimmune disease history or systemic immunosuppression that excluded patients. This TCR was sampled from an adult with an advanced solid tumor such as melanoma, head and neck, liver or kidney cancer. Sequencing used CD4+ or CD8+ T cells sorted from blood, obtained in a trial of the OX40 agonist ivuxolimab. The chain carries TRBV7-8 and TRBJ1-1; 8 bases agree with TRBD1. The CDR3 region has the DNA TGTGCCAGCAGCTTGGGGGACAGGAGGGCTGAAGCTTTCTTT. Translation: CASSLGDRRAEAFF.